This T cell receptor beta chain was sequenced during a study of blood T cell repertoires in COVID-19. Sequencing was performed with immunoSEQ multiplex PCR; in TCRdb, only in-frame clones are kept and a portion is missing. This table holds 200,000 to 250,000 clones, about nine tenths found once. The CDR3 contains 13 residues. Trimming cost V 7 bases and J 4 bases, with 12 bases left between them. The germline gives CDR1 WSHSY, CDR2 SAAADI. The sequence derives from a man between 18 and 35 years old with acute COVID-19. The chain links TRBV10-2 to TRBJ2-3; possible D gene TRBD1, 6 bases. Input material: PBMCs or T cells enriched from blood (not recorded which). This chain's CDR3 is CASMLGAADTQYF. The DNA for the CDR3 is TGCGCCAGCATGTTGGGGGCCGCAGATACGCAGTATTTT.